What follows are 32 T cell receptor beta chains derived from one specimen sequenced in a study of Graves' ophthalmopathy and Graves' hyperthyroidism. The TCR beta CDR3 regions underwent amplification from RNA transcripts. First-round RT-PCR with HTBI primers preceded a second-round multiplex PCR. MiXCR, applied by TCRdb to the multiplex PCR reads, yields one record per CDR3 protein. The table has about 550,000 distinct CDR3 sequences, under 40% seen once; the top ten hold about 4.2%. The sequenced sample consisted of peripheral blood or thyroid tissue (not recorded which). These receptors all come from an adult man with Graves' hyperthyroidism.

Concerning this clonotype: Without the conserved terminal phenylalanine or tryptophan, this CDR3 likely stems from a read error. The V call is TRBV10-2, the J call TRBJ1-1, with D uncertain. The CDR3 sequence is 13 residues long. The germline V and J ends were trimmed by 5 bases and 1 base, with 8 bases remaining between them. Germline V gives CDR1 WSHSY, CDR2 SAAADI. CDR3 in DNA: TGCGCCAGCAGTTTACCCAGGAACACTGAAGCTTTCCTT. It is translated as CASSLPRNTEAFL.

The chain employs TRBV7-3 and TRBJ1-4; 8 nucleotides align to TRBD1. CDR3 length: 12 amino acids. The junction had 4 bases not matched to a gene; V was cut back by 6 bases and J by 10 bases. From germline, CDR1 is SGHTA and CDR2 FQGTGA. CDR3 sequence (DNA): TGTGCCAGCAGAGTAACAGGGGGAAAACTGTTTTTT. It yields the protein CASRVTGGKLFF. Complete variable domain (other parts from reference TRBV7-3 and TRBJ1-4): GAGVSQTPSNKVTEKGKYVELRCDPISGHTALYWYRQSLGQGPEFLIYFQGTGAADDSGLPNDRFFAVRPEGSVSTLKIQRTERGDSAVYLCASRVTGGKLFFGSGTQLSVL.

This clonotype was detected many times. This chain links TRBV12-3 or TRBV12-4 with TRBJ2-7; no clear D gene. V was clipped by 2 bases and J by 6 bases, with 11 bases between them. This CDR3 is 13 amino acids long. CDR3 nucleotide sequence: TGTGCCAGCAGTTTACTGGCAGGAGCCGAGCAGTACTTC. It codes for CASSLLAGAEQYF.

The chain employs TRBV6-5 and TRBJ1-2; maybe TRBD1 (5 bases). Germline CDR1 reads MNHEY; CDR2 reads SVGAGI. This CDR3 is 15 amino acids long. V gave up 2 bases and J gave up 7 bases, with 17 bases separating them. CDR3 residues: CASSYLSGSAFGYTF. The CDR3 region has the DNA TGTGCCAGCAGTTACCTCTCAGGGAGCGCCTTTGGCTACACCTTC.

The chain links TRBV9 to TRBJ1-4, with 10 bases aligning to TRBD1. The trim removed 1 base at V and 8 bases at J, leaving 5 bases unmatched. CDR3 size: 15 residues. Germline V lookup: CDR1 SGDLS, CDR2 YYNGEE. CDR3 loop: CASSVSGTGVEKLFF. CDR3 coding DNA: TGTGCCAGCAGCGTATCCGGGACAGGGGTGGAAAAACTGTTTTTT.

This clonotype has only a few counts. The genes are TRBV6-6 and TRBJ2-2; D gene ambiguous. V lost 2 bases to trimming and J lost 2 bases, with 6 bases between them. This CDR3 is built from 14 residues. The germline V gene encodes CDR1 MNHNY and CDR2 SVGAGI (reference sequence). As DNA, the CDR3 is TGTGCCAGCAGTTACGGGGTCAACACCGGGGAGCTGTTTTTT. Protein sequence: CASSYGVNTGELFF.

CDR3 protein: CASSLIGGAWGYYEQYF. In DNA form, the CDR3 reads TGTGCCAGCAGCTTGATTGGCGGGGCCTGGGGGTACTACGAGCAGTACTTC. The V call is TRBV7-9, the J call TRBJ2-7, with D possibly being TRBD2 (6 bases). The CDR3 consists of 17 residues. Deletions cut 3 bases from V and 3 bases from J, with 21 bases between. Germline V lookup: CDR1 SEHNR, CDR2 FQNEAQ (reference sequence).

This clonotype was counted a few times. J is TRBJ2-7 and V is TRBV2; 11 positions match TRBD2. With the DNA end fitting TRBJ2-1 better, the J assignment may be wrong. CDR1 is SNHLY, CDR2 FYNNEI, per germline. The CDR3 totals 14 residues. The CDR3 nucleotides read TGTGCCAGCAGTGAGCCTAGCGGGAGGAATGAGCAGTTCTTC. The encoded protein is CASSEPSGRNEQFF.

There are many counts of this clonotype. The chain joins TRBV19 to TRBJ1-5, with TRBD1 as a possible D gene (6 bases). V was cut by 5 bases and J by 6 bases, with 17 bases left in between. The CDR3 totals 15 residues. Germline values: CDR1 LNHDA, CDR2 SQIVND (reference sequence). CDR3 sequence reads: CASSPGRGAIQPQHF. CDR3 DNA sequence: TGTGCCAGTAGTCCAGGCCGGGGGGCGATTCAGCCCCAGCATTTT. Complete variable domain (other parts from reference TRBV19 and TRBJ1-5): DGGITQSPKYLFRKEGQNVTLSCEQNLNHDAMYWYRQDPGQGLRLIYYSQIVNDFQKGDIAEGYSVSREKKESFPLTVTSAQKNPTAFYLCASSPGRGAIQPQHFGDGTRLSIL.

As for this clonotype: Being one base from a much bigger clone, this may be a read error. The V call is TRBV20-1, the J call TRBJ2-7; 10 nucleotides align to TRBD1. CDR1 and CDR2 from the germline V gene are DFQATT and SNEGSKA (reference sequence). This CDR3 has 14 residues. The CDR3: CSATGQGKTYGQYF. In nucleotides, the CDR3 is TGCAGTGCTACGGGACAGGGGAAAACCTACGGGCAGTACTTC.

This chain connects TRBV7-4 to TRBJ1-1; perhaps TRBD1 as D (5 bases). CDR1 SGHVT and CDR2 SQSDAQ come from the germline V gene. CDR3 length equals 16 residues. V shed 5 bases and J shed 4 bases, with 20 bases lying between them. The CDR3 spells CASSQDPAQGGTEAFF. In DNA form, the CDR3 reads TGTGCCAGCAGCCAAGATCCGGCCCAGGGTGGCACTGAAGCTTTCTTT.

The chain has TRBV14 and TRBJ2-6; 9 bases fit TRBD1. This CDR3 is 18 amino acids long. Germline CDR1 and CDR2: SGHDN and FVKESK. The ends lost 1 base at V and 2 bases at J; junction bases unmatched: 6. The CDR3 DNA is TGTGCCAGCAGCCAAGTCGCCGGGACAGGGACTGGGGCCAACGTCCTGACTTTC. It translates to CASSQVAGTGTGANVLTF.

This clonotype has a count of ten or more. The chain is built from TRBV14 and TRBJ2-7; D is undetermined. The length of the CDR3 is 13 residues. Germline loops: CDR1 SGHDN, CDR2 FVKESK. Trimming took 2 bases from V and 3 from J, leaving 8 bases between them. Here the CDR3 DNA reads TGTGCCAGCAGCCAACGGGTGTTCTACGAGCAGTACTTC. This translates into CASSQRVFYEQYF.

In DNA form, the CDR3 reads TGTGCCAGCAGCCTAGACACCCTTGCCCTCGGGAGGGGTAGGGAGGCGTACACCGGGGAGCTGTTTTTT. As protein: CASSLDTLALGRGREAYTGELFF. This chain links TRBV7-8 with TRBJ2-2; 8 bases match TRBD2. The V gene end was trimmed by 5 bases and the J gene end by 3 bases; junction bases not matched to a gene: 29. CDR1 and CDR2 from the germline V gene are SGHVS and FQNEAQ. This CDR3 is 23 amino acids long.

The table lists this clonotype with many counts. J is TRBJ2-7 and V is TRBV7-9; 8 positions match TRBD2. The V gene's germline CDR1 is SEHNR and CDR2 FQNEAQ (reference sequence). J gave up 4 bases and V 0 bases, and 5 bases lay outside the gene matches. The CDR3 length is 15 residues. CDR3: CASSLASGNTYEQYF. Written as DNA, the CDR3 is TGTGCCAGCAGCTTAGCTAGCGGGAACACTTACGAGCAGTACTTC.

The count of this clonotype is one. The rearrangement links TRBV20-1 to TRBJ2-5; the D gene is possibly TRBD2 (6 bases). This CDR3 is built from 12 residues. Looked up from germline, CDR1 is DFQATT and CDR2 is SNEGSKA (reference sequence). V lost 6 bases and J lost 5, with 13 bases in between. The CDR3 sequence: CSAPWGVETQYF. DNA for the CDR3: TGCAGTGCCCCTTGGGGGGTGGAGACCCAGTACTTC.

V and J are TRBV15 and TRBJ2-6; possible D gene TRBD2, 6 bases. There are 16 residues in the CDR3. V lost 4 bases to trimming and J lost 1 base, with 11 bases between them. CDR1 LNHNV and CDR2 YYDKDF come from the germline V gene (reference sequence). The CDR3 spells CATSTSGRSGANVLTF. For the CDR3, the DNA is TGTGCCACCAGCACTTCAGGGAGGTCTGGGGCCAACGTCCTGACTTTC.

The J gene is TRBJ2-5, the V gene TRBV9; D possibly corresponds to TRBD2 (6 bases). V was clipped by 4 bases and J by 4 bases, with 14 bases between them. This CDR3 is built from 14 residues. Germline V gene sequence: CDR1 SGDLS, CDR2 YYNGEE. This chain's CDR3 is CASSPGLAPETQYF. CDR3 DNA sequence: TGTGCCAGCAGCCCGGGACTGGCCCCAGAGACCCAGTACTTC.

Regarding this clonotype: At one boundary the junction diverges from the germline segment, which might be a read error. In DNA form, the CDR3 reads TGTGCCAGCGGCGGCCGCACTGAAGCTTTCTTT. Translated: CASGGRTEAFF. The chain employs TRBV5-1 and TRBJ1-1; D unresolved. Per germline, CDR1 SGHRS and CDR2 YFSETQ. The CDR3 covers 11 residues.

This clonotype has only a few counts. The chain is built from TRBV4-2 and TRBJ1-1; a weak D match, TRBD1 (6 bases). The CDR3 is 15 amino acids. The germline CDR1 and CDR2 sequences are LGHNA and YNFKEQ. The V end lost 1 base, the J end lost 4 bases, and 13 bases lay between the germline ends. The CDR3 reads CASSQAQGRVTEAFF. CDR3 nucleotide sequence: TGTGCCAGCAGCCAAGCTCAGGGGCGGGTCACTGAAGCTTTCTTT.

Of note for this clonotype: This could be a read error, since a much larger clone is one nucleotide away. V gene TRBV12-3 or TRBV12-4 combines with J gene TRBJ1-2; D is perhaps TRBD1 (5 bases). The CDR3 is 14 amino acids. Here the CDR3 DNA reads TGTGTCAGCAGTTTGCGACAGTTTAACTATGGCTACACCTTC. Its translation: CVSSLRQFNYGYTF.

This clonotype was recorded once. The genes are TRBV25-1 and TRBJ2-7, with 11 bases that match TRBD2. The CDR3 spans 16 residues. Germline CDR1 reads MGHDK; CDR2 reads SYGVNS. V dropped 0 bases and J dropped 4; count of bases not matched to a gene: 5. This CDR3 reads CASSEYGGTSGYEQYF. CDR3 nucleotides: TGTGCCAGCAGTGAATATGGGGGGACTAGCGGTTACGAGCAGTACTTC.

V is TRBV15 and J is TRBJ2-5, with D maybe TRBD1 (6 bases). Germline values: CDR1 LNHNV, CDR2 YYDKDF (reference sequence). This CDR3 has 15 residues. V lost 3 bases and J 3 bases, leaving 14 bases between the germline ends. CDR3 nucleotide sequence: TGTGCCACCAGCAGCGTAGCAACAGGGAAAGAGACCCAGTACTTC. This codes for CATSSVATGKETQYF.

This clonotype was picked up many times. The chain has TRBV29-1 and TRBJ1-2; no clear D. The germline gives CDR1 SQVTM, CDR2 ANQGSEA. V was pared by 3 bases and J by 7 bases, with 18 bases between. The CDR3 covers 14 residues. The CDR3 loop reads CSVDPGTVTAGYTF. Here the CDR3 DNA reads TGCAGCGTTGATCCAGGTACGGTGACGGCTGGCTACACCTTC.

In the case of this clonotype: The junction differs from germline at one of its ends, possibly a read error. The chain is built from TRBV9 and TRBJ2-7; TRBD2 matches 9 bases. This CDR3 region has 14 residues. Looked up from germline, CDR1 is SGDLS and CDR2 is YYNGEE. The CDR3 loop is CTSSFLAGAKEQYF. Here the CDR3 DNA reads TGTACCAGCAGCTTTTTAGCGGGAGCTAAAGAGCAGTACTTC.

This clonotype has at least ten counts. This chain connects TRBV7-6 to TRBJ2-6, with TRBD2 identical over 7 bases. The trim removed 2 bases at V and 2 bases at J, leaving 21 bases unmatched. Germline V gene data show CDR1 as SGHVS and CDR2 as FNYEAQ. The CDR3 spans 22 residues. The CDR3 nucleotides read TGTGCCAGCAGCTTAACGACGGAAGCTCCATCTAGGGCGGGAGCTGGGGCCAACGTCCTGACTTTC. The encoded protein is CASSLTTEAPSRAGAGANVLTF.

The chain links TRBV2 to TRBJ2-7; TRBD1 matches 9 bases. The J call may be incorrect, as the DNA end agrees better with TRBJ2-1. Germline V gives CDR1 SNHLY, CDR2 FYNNEI. CDR3 length: 16 residues. The CDR3 DNA reads TGTGCCAGCAGGGACAGGGGTTCACAAATATCGGGGACGCAGTTCTTC. This encodes CASRDRGSQISGTQFF.

Ten or more counts support this clonotype. The V gene is TRBV7-8, the J gene TRBJ2-6; D remains ambiguous. Trimming stripped 5 bases from V and 2 bases from J, with 16 bases between. Germline V gene sequence: CDR1 SGHVS, CDR2 FQNEAQ. The CDR3 is made up of 17 amino acids. The CDR3: CASSIRTATTGANVLTF. In DNA form, the CDR3 reads TGTGCCAGCAGCATTCGGACGGCAACCACTGGGGCCAACGTCCTGACTTTC. Filled out from reference TRBV7-8 and TRBJ2-6, the complete variable domain reads GAGVSQSPRYKVAKRGQDVALRCDPISGHVSLFWYQQALGQGPEFLTYFQNEAQLDKSGLPSDRFFAERPEGSVSTLKIQRTQQEDSAVYLCASSIRTATTGANVLTFGAGSRLTVL.

J is TRBJ2-7 and V is TRBV7-2; D possibly corresponds to TRBD2 (6 bases). Between the trimmed V and J ends, which lost 2 bases and 2 bases, there was a span of 16 bases. This CDR3 has 16 amino acids. Germline CDR1 reads SGHTA; CDR2 reads FQGNSA. The CDR3 DNA is TGTGCCAGCAGCTTACATGGGACTGCCCCGACCTACGAGCAGTACTTC. It yields the protein CASSLHGTAPTYEQYF.

Notes on this clonotype: The CDR3 end shows no conserved phenylalanine or tryptophan, and so a read error is likely. This chain uses TRBV9 with TRBJ1-2, with a tentative D call TRBD1 (6 bases). Germline V gives CDR1 SGDLS, CDR2 YYNGEE. The CDR3 loop spans 15 amino acids. Trimming stripped 10 bases from V and 4 bases from J, with 23 bases between. The DNA for the CDR3 is TGTGCCGGCTTAGGAACAGGGCCATTTGGCTATGGCTACACCCTC. Translated, it gives CAGLGTGPFGYGYTL.

Here the CDR3 DNA reads TGTGCCAGCAGCGGGTTTTCGGGCACAGATACGCAGTATTTT. Protein sequence: CASSGFSGTDTQYF. V usage is TRBV9 and J usage is TRBJ2-3; D not certain. In germline, CDR1 is SGDLS, CDR2 YYNGEE. The CDR3 has 14 amino acids. Trimming left V 3 bases short and J 1 base short, with 9 bases between.

The J gene is TRBJ1-1, the V gene TRBV12-3 or TRBV12-4; 8 nucleotides agree with TRBD1. V dropped 6 bases and J dropped 4; count of bases not matched to a gene: 16. The CDR3 covers 17 residues. DNA of the CDR3: TGTGCCAGCAGCCAAGACCGACGACAGGGGAAGGGCACTGAAGCTTTCTTT. It is translated as CASSQDRRQGKGTEAFF.